The clone carrying this T cell receptor beta chain showed up just once. Its antigen is unknown. The entry originates in a study of post-analysis software for immune sequencing data. V was shortened by 5 bases and J by 2 bases, with 11 bases between the two germline ends. The germline CDR1 and CDR2 sequences are SGHRS and YFSETQ. The CDR3 spans 14 residues. Incorporated into the TCR beta cDNA libraries were unique molecular identifiers, which served to reduce PCR and sequencing biases. Using its own MiXCR run on the PCR reads, TCRdb lists one record per CDR3 protein. The data contain about 560,000 distinct CDR3 sequences, 40% to 50% of them singletons. Points from the study as a whole: Patients used about 5 TRBV segments, including TRBV5-6, TRBV5-1 and TRBV20-1, more often than controls. Analysis by F measure revealed that same-batch samples clustered strongly together.

The source is a girl under 18 with multiple sclerosis. The chain recombines TRBV5-1 with TRBJ1-5; D may be TRBD1 (6 bases). The sample consisted of blood. DNA of the CDR3: TGCGCCAGCAGTGAATCAGGGGGCAATCAGCCCCAGCATTTT. It encodes CASSESGGNQPQHF.